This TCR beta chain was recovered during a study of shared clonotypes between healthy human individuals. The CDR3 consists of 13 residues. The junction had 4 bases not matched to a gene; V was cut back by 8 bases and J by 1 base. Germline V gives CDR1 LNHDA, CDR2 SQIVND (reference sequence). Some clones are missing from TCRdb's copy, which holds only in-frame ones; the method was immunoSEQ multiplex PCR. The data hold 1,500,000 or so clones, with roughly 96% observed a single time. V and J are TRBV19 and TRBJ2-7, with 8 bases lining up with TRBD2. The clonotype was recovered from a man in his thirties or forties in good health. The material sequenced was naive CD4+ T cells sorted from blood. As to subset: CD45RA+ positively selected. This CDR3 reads CASCSGGSYEQYF. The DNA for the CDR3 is TGTGCCAGTTGCTCGGGAGGGTCCTACGAGCAGTACTTC.